This TCR beta chain originates from a study of T cell clones after liver transplantation. Libraries were prepared by immunoSEQ multiplex PCR; TCRdb keeps only in-frame clonotypes and omits some of them. Among tens of thousands of clones listed, approximately 87% were seen once. The CDR3 runs to 14 residues. The V and J ends lost 0 bases and 6 bases respectively, with 11 bases between them. Germline V CDR1 and CDR2: SGHNT, YYREEE (reference sequence). The chain links TRBV5-4 to TRBJ2-3; D perhaps matches TRBD2 (5 bases). The TCR comes from a human patient who received a liver transplant. These T cells may partly come from the graft donor. Sequencing was performed on CD4+ T cells from blood, taken at the 22-month timepoint. CDR3 coding DNA: TGTGCCAGCAGCTTGGAGGCGGGTAGCGATACGCAGTATTTT. Translating gives CASSLEAGSDTQYF.